Below are 32 T cell receptor beta chains sequenced from a single sample in a study of T-cell reconstitution after alpha-beta-depleted transplantation in children. A library of TCRbeta sequences, prepared with unique molecular identifiers, was generated. TCRdb processed the PCR reads anew with MiXCR; each CDR3 protein has one entry. This table has some 460,000 distinct CDR3 sequences, around 15% appearing once. The sequencing used PBMCs, mostly from graft donor cells, collected 360 days after TCRalphabeta/CD19-depleted stem cell transplant. The receptors shown here come from a boy under two years old who had a stem cell transplant for Wiskott-Aldrich syndrome, so the T cells may come from the graft donor.

The chain links TRBV5-6 to TRBJ1-2; D not resolved. Trimming took 4 bases from V and 10 from J, leaving 14 bases between them. In germline, CDR1 is SGHDT, CDR2 YYEEEE. There are 12 residues in the CDR3. CDR3 in amino acids: CASSEGDFIYTF. CDR3 bases: TGTGCCAGCAGCGAGGGAGATTTTATCTACACCTTC. Filled out from reference TRBV5-6 and TRBJ1-2, the complete variable domain reads DAGVTQSPTHLIKTRGQQVTLRCSPKSGHDTVSWYQQALGQGPQFIFQYYEEEERQRGNFPDRFSGHQFPNYSSELNVNALLLGDSALYLCASSEGDFIYTFGSGTRLTVV.

A few counts support this clonotype. The chain carries TRBV23-1 and TRBJ2-7; D is possibly TRBD2 (6 bases). TRBV23-1 is placed among ORFs of uncertain function. The length of the CDR3 is 16 residues. The V gene lost 0 bases and the J gene lost 2 bases, with 14 bases spanning the gap. The CDR3 sequence is CASSQSGRAGTYEQYF. DNA of the CDR3: TGCGCCAGCAGTCAATCGGGCCGGGCGGGAACCTACGAGCAGTACTTC.

The sample holds a few counts of this clonotype. The V call is TRBV20-1, the J call TRBJ1-6, with TRBD1 matching 8 bases. CDR1 DFQATT and CDR2 SNEGSKA come from the germline V gene (reference sequence). The ends lost 6 bases at V and 8 bases at J; junction bases unmatched: 6. The CDR3 contains 13 residues. The CDR3 loop is CSAEGRGHSPLHF. The CDR3, as DNA: TGCAGTGCCGAGGGCAGGGGGCATTCACCCCTCCACTTT.

The chain has TRBV20-1 and TRBJ1-6, with D possibly matching TRBD1 (5 bases). The CDR3 contains 14 residues. Trimming cost V 6 bases and J 7 bases, with 16 bases left between them. The germline V gene has CDR1 DFQATT and CDR2 SNEGSKA (reference sequence). CDR3 residues: CSAYQGGLNSPLHF. The DNA for the CDR3 is TGCAGTGCGTATCAGGGAGGGCTAAATTCACCCCTCCACTTT.

The gene calls are TRBV5-1 and TRBJ2-5, with TRBD1 identical over 8 bases. The germline CDR1 and CDR2 sequences are SGHRS and YFSETQ. The CDR3 is 15 amino acids. Trimming at V came to 1 base and at J to 3 bases, leaving 5 bases not matched to a gene. The chain's CDR3 is CASSLMQGAEETQYF. CDR3 in DNA: TGCGCCAGCAGCTTGATGCAGGGGGCCGAAGAGACCCAGTACTTC.

The chain combines TRBV29-1 with TRBJ1-1; TRBD1 matches at 7 bases. CDR1 SQVTM and CDR2 ANQGSEA come from the germline V gene. The CDR3 contains 11 residues. The J segment lost 5 bases and the V segment lost 4 bases, leaving 1 base of the junction unmatched. CDR3 nucleotides: TGCAGCGTTGCCAGGGGGACTGAAGCTTTCTTT. Translation: CSVARGTEAFF.

This clonotype was picked up many times. The CDR3 DNA sequence: TGTGCCAGCAGTCCTCTTCGGGACGTTCGCTACGAGCAGTACTTC. Translated: CASSPLRDVRYEQYF. This chain uses TRBV12-3 or TRBV12-4 with TRBJ2-7; D might be TRBD1 or TRBD2, each matching 5 bases. CDR3 length equals 15 residues. With 5 bases removed from V and 3 bases from J, the gap between germline ends came to 17 bases.

The rearrangement joins TRBV15 to TRBJ2-1; 10 nucleotides match TRBD2. The CDR3 extends over 17 amino acids. Germline CDR1 LNHNV, CDR2 YYDKDF (reference sequence). Trimming at V came to 0 bases and at J to 9 bases, leaving 11 bases not matched to a gene. The CDR3 nucleotides are TGTGCCACCAGCAGAGAGCCTCCGGGACTAGCGTTTACTGAGCAGTTCTTC. This translates into CATSREPPGLAFTEQFF.

Many counts were recorded for this clonotype. The chain couples TRBV29-1 to TRBJ1-1; D remains ambiguous. V was shortened by 4 bases and J by 1 base, with 7 bases between the two germline ends. The CDR3 contains 12 residues. Germline V lookup: CDR1 SQVTM, CDR2 ANQGSEA. The CDR3, as DNA: TGCAGCGTTGTTCTTTGGAACACTGAAGCTTTCTTT. Amino acids: CSVVLWNTEAFF.

The chain links TRBV19 to TRBJ2-2; 8 bases fit TRBD2. After removal of 6 bases from V and 0 bases from J, the junction contained 6 bases not matched to a gene. CDR1 is LNHDA and CDR2 is SQIVND in the germline V gene (reference sequence). This CDR3 is 16 amino acids long. The CDR3 sequence is CASRASGSPNTGELFF. CDR3 DNA sequence: TGTGCCAGTAGGGCTAGCGGGTCTCCGAACACCGGGGAGCTGTTTTTT.

This clonotype showed up just a few times. This chain joins TRBV5-6 and TRBJ2-1; no clear D. The ends were cut back, 1 base at V and 3 bases at J, with 11 bases in the middle. The CDR3 consists of 15 residues. Germline CDR1 reads SGHDT; CDR2 reads YYEEEE. CDR3 protein: CASSLLGSGYNEQFF. For the CDR3, the DNA is TGTGCCAGCAGCTTGTTGGGTAGTGGCTACAATGAGCAGTTCTTC.

A few counts support this clonotype. The gene calls are TRBV20-1 and TRBJ2-7; TRBD2 might be the D (6 bases). Trimming shortened V by 5 bases and J by 3 bases, and 17 bases separated the two germline ends. Germline V gives CDR1 DFQATT, CDR2 SNEGSKA (reference sequence). CDR3 length equals 14 residues. The CDR3 sequence: CSASGTPPIYEQYF. CDR3 sequence (DNA): TGCAGTGCTTCCGGGACTCCACCTATCTACGAGCAGTACTTC.

This clonotype occurred many times. The chain joins TRBV4-3 to TRBJ2-1, with 15 bases fitting TRBD2. V lost 3 bases, J lost 8 bases, and 5 bases stayed unmatched. Germline V gene data show CDR1 as LGHNA and CDR2 as YSLEER. This CDR3 comprises 16 residues. Here the CDR3 reads CASSHGLAGGYDEQFF. CDR3 sequence (DNA): TGCGCCAGCAGCCATGGACTAGCGGGAGGGTACGATGAGCAGTTCTTC.

V gene TRBV5-1 combines with J gene TRBJ2-3; 8 bases line up with TRBD2. With V trimmed by 5 bases and J by 3 bases, 17 bases remained unmatched. Germline CDR1 and CDR2: SGHRS and YFSETQ. The CDR3 length is 18 residues. This CDR3 reads CASRLTGGRNKGTDTQYF. The CDR3 bases are TGCGCCAGCAGACTCACCGGCGGGAGGAACAAGGGGACAGATACGCAGTATTTT.

The V gene is TRBV6-1, the J gene TRBJ1-5; D gene unclear. This CDR3 has 14 amino acids. Germline lookup yields CDR1 MNHNS and CDR2 SASEGT. V was clipped by 7 bases and J by 1 base, with 11 bases between them. CDR3 coding DNA: TGTGCCAGCAACCTCTTCGGGAGCAATCAGCCCCAGCATTTT. This codes for CASNLFGSNQPQHF.

The CDR3, as DNA: TGTGCCAGCAGTTACTCGATGGGGGAGGGGACAGATACGCAGTATTTT. Its translation: CASSYSMGEGTDTQYF. The chain combines TRBV6-5 with TRBJ2-3, with TRBD2 matching 7 bases. The CDR3 length is 16 residues. V trimming: 0 bases; J trimming: 3 bases; junction bases outside the gene matches: 6. Germline V lookup: CDR1 MNHEY, CDR2 SVGAGI.

The V call is TRBV5-1, the J call TRBJ2-7; 10 bases map to TRBD2. In germline, CDR1 is SGHRS, CDR2 YFSETQ. The CDR3 loop spans 15 amino acids. Trimming took 1 base from V and 3 from J; bases not matched to a gene: 4. CDR3 nucleotide sequence: TGCGCCAGCAGCTTGTCCCCTAGCGGGAGCTACGAGCAGTACTTC. It translates to CASSLSPSGSYEQYF. The variable domain in full, completed from reference TRBV5-1 and TRBJ2-7, reads KAGVTQTPRYLIKTRGQQVTLSCSPISGHRSVSWYQQTPGQGLQFLFEYFSETQRNKGNFPGRFSGRQFSNSRSEMNVSTLELGDSALYLCASSLSPSGSYEQYFGPGTRLTVT.

This clonotype was counted only a few times. The CDR3: CATQLAGGGDTQYF. CDR3 sequence (DNA): TGTGCCACCCAACTAGCGGGAGGGGGAGATACGCAGTATTTT. The rearrangement uses TRBV12-3 or TRBV12-4 and TRBJ2-3, with 13 positions matching TRBD2. This CDR3 region has 14 residues. V was pared by 10 bases and J by 5 bases, with 6 bases of the junction left unmatched.

In this sample, this clonotype turned up a few times. This sequence joins TRBV10-3 and TRBJ2-1; D may match TRBD1 or TRBD2 (5 bases each). This CDR3 is 15 amino acids long. Trimming took 3 bases from V and 4 from J, leaving 13 bases between them. CDR1 is ENHRY and CDR2 is SYGVKD in the germline V gene. CDR3 sequence reads: CAISDGASPYNEQFF. The CDR3 coding sequence is TGTGCCATCAGTGACGGGGCGTCCCCATACAATGAGCAGTTCTTC.

This clonotype appeared a few times. This sequence joins TRBV29-1 and TRBJ2-3; a possible D gene is TRBD1 (5 bases). V was clipped by 4 bases and J by 3 bases, with 14 bases between them. Germline CDR1 and CDR2: SQVTM and ANQGSEA. This CDR3 comprises 14 residues. The CDR3 loop is CSVGPLTVTDTQYF. In DNA, the CDR3 is TGCAGCGTTGGGCCTCTGACAGTTACAGATACGCAGTATTTT.

This sequence joins TRBV29-1 and TRBJ1-2; 10 bases are shared with TRBD1. This CDR3 region has 14 residues. Germline CDR1 is SQVTM and CDR2 is ANQGSEA. The ends lost 4 bases at V and 6 bases at J; junction bases unmatched: 8. In nucleotides, the CDR3 is TGCAGCGTTGGGAGACAGGGGGCAATTGATGGCTACACCTTC. This gives the protein CSVGRQGAIDGYTF.

This clonotype is termed medium-sized (0.01 to 0.1%). V gene TRBV7-9 combines with J gene TRBJ2-7, with TRBD2 matching over 7 bases. Germline V gene lookup returns CDR1 SEHNR and CDR2 FQNEAQ (reference sequence). V lost 0 bases and J lost 2; bases outside the gene matches: 4. The CDR3 has 15 residues. This chain's CDR3 is CASSLATGLAYEQYF. In DNA, the CDR3 is TGTGCCAGCAGCTTAGCGACCGGACTAGCCTACGAGCAGTACTTC.

This clonotype was seen a few times. This chain links TRBV5-4 with TRBJ2-3; D possibly corresponds to TRBD1 (5 bases). V lost 3 bases and J 2 bases, leaving 10 bases between the germline ends. The length of the CDR3 is 14 residues. The germline V gene has CDR1 SGHNT and CDR2 YYREEE (reference sequence). The CDR3 loop is CASSWAGLTDTQYF. In DNA, the CDR3 is TGTGCCAGCAGCTGGGCAGGGCTCACAGATACGCAGTATTTT.

This clonotype was counted only a few times. The rearrangement uses TRBV10-1 and TRBJ2-1, with 10 positions matching TRBD2. The CDR3 is made up of 15 amino acids. V trimming: 6 bases; J trimming: 9 bases; junction bases outside the gene matches: 11. Per germline, CDR1 WNHNN and CDR2 SYGVQD (reference sequence). The CDR3 nucleotides read TGCGCCAGCAGCCGTAGCGGGGGGCCGGTGGGTGAGCAGTTCTTC. It encodes CASSRSGGPVGEQFF.

This clonotype occurred a few times. The rearrangement uses TRBV12-3 or TRBV12-4 and TRBJ2-3; D gene uncertain. V was shortened by 1 base and J by 5 bases, with 10 bases between the two germline ends. The CDR3 spans 14 residues. CDR3 residues: CASSLGRVGDTQYF. CDR3 in DNA: TGTGCCAGCAGTTTAGGACGGGTAGGAGATACGCAGTATTTT.

The chain uses TRBV11-1 and TRBJ2-1; D may correspond to TRBD1 or TRBD2 (5 bases each). Germline V gene lookup returns CDR1 SGHAT and CDR2 FQDESV (reference sequence). The CDR3 is 18 residues long. V was pared by 0 bases and J by 0 bases, with 15 bases between. CDR3 amino acids: CASSLALPGPFSYNEQFF. The CDR3 DNA is TGTGCCAGCAGCTTAGCTCTTCCGGGACCATTCTCCTACAATGAGCAGTTCTTC.

Many counts were recorded for this clonotype. The chain couples TRBV20-1 to TRBJ2-7; D is perhaps TRBD2 (7 bases). Germline V lookup: CDR1 DFQATT, CDR2 SNEGSKA (reference sequence). The CDR3 length is 14 residues. V was clipped by 6 bases and J by 0 bases, with 15 bases between them. CDR3 coding DNA: TGCAGTGCCCGGGGGGCATTCCTCTCCTACGAGCAGTACTTC. Translation gives CSARGAFLSYEQYF.

The V and J genes are TRBV24-1 and TRBJ2-3; D may be TRBD2 (5 bases). The CDR3 is made up of 13 amino acids. Trimming cost V 7 bases and J 3 bases, with 10 bases left between them. CDR1 KGHDR and CDR2 SFDVKD come from the germline V gene. The CDR3 DNA reads TGTGCCACCAGCGAGGTAGCGACAGATACGCAGTATTTT. It encodes CATSEVATDTQYF.

This clonotype was seen more than once but under ten times. V and J are TRBV27 and TRBJ2-2; TRBD2 matches 11 bases. Germline CDR1 is MNHEY and CDR2 is SMNVEV (reference sequence). V shed 5 bases, J shed 7 bases, and the junction held 6 bases outside the gene matches. The CDR3 totals 15 residues. CDR3 sequence reads: CASSLLAGVNGELFF. In DNA, the CDR3 is TGTGCCAGCAGTCTACTAGCGGGAGTAAACGGGGAGCTGTTTTTT.

This chain joins TRBV27 and TRBJ2-1; D uncertain. CDR3 size: 16 residues. The germline gives CDR1 MNHEY, CDR2 SMNVEV (reference sequence). V was trimmed by 2 bases and J by 4 bases, leaving 15 bases between them. The CDR3 loop is CASSLRPPPIYNEQFF. CDR3 DNA: TGTGCCAGCAGTTTACGCCCTCCCCCAATATACAATGAGCAGTTCTTC.

This clonotype was detected a few times. The chain joins TRBV18 to TRBJ2-7, with 8 bases identical to TRBD1. The trim removed 2 bases at V and 3 bases at J, leaving 9 bases unmatched. The V gene's germline CDR1 is KGHSH and CDR2 LQKENI. The CDR3 contains 16 residues. The CDR3 region has the DNA TGTGCCAGCTCACCATGGGCCGGGACAGGAGGCTACGAGCAGTACTTC. Amino acids: CASSPWAGTGGYEQYF.

The V gene is TRBV18, the J gene TRBJ1-5; D not resolved. Germline CDR1 reads KGHSH; CDR2 reads LQKENI. Between the trimmed V and J ends, which lost 2 bases and 7 bases, there was a span of 12 bases. The CDR3 runs 14 residues. CDR3 protein: CASSPENRVQPQHF. In nucleotides, the CDR3 is TGTGCCAGCTCACCAGAAAATAGAGTACAGCCCCAGCATTTT.